Below, 24 T cell receptor beta chains from the same sample are listed, as sequenced in a study of blood T cell repertoires in COVID-19. Clones were read by immunoSEQ multiplex PCR, and TCRdb kept only the in-frame ones, dropping some. The sample records about 200,000 clones, more than 70% being singletons. What was sequenced was peripheral blood. These receptor sequences come from a man younger than 30 with active or convalescent COVID-19.

The J gene is TRBJ2-7, the V gene TRBV4-3; possible D gene TRBD2, 6 bases. The length of the CDR3 is 14 residues. CDR1 is LGHNA, CDR2 YSLEER, per germline. V lost 4 bases to trimming and J lost 3 bases, with 13 bases between them. The CDR3 loop reads CASSPLAQGYEQYF. For the CDR3, the DNA is TGCGCCAGCAGCCCCCTAGCGCAGGGCTACGAGCAGTACTTC.

V usage is TRBV30 and J usage is TRBJ1-3; 9 bases map to TRBD1. Per the germline V gene, CDR1 is GTSNPN and CDR2 is SVGIG (reference sequence). This CDR3 has 14 amino acids. The junction had 1 base not matched to a gene; V was cut back by 0 bases and J by 4 bases. CDR3 sequence: CAWSVQGAGNTIYF. In nucleotides, the CDR3 is TGTGCCTGGAGTGTACAGGGGGCCGGAAACACCATATATTTT.

The genes are TRBV9 and TRBJ1-2; D may be TRBD1 (6 bases). Germline lookup yields CDR1 SGDLS and CDR2 YYNGEE. Trimming left V 3 bases short and J 2 bases short, with 11 bases between. The CDR3 length is 14 residues. CDR3 coding DNA: TGTGCCAGCAGCGCCTTAACAGGGAACTATGGCTACACCTTC. It is translated as CASSALTGNYGYTF.

V gene TRBV6-6 combines with J gene TRBJ2-7; 10 bases line up with TRBD2. J was trimmed by 2 bases and V by 0 bases; bases with no gene match: 1. Germline CDR1 reads MNHNY; CDR2 reads SVGAGI (reference sequence). CDR3 length: 15 residues. The CDR3 nucleotides are TGTGCCAGCAGTTACTCTGGACTAGCGGCCTACGAGCAGTACTTC. Translation: CASSYSGLAAYEQYF.

The V call is TRBV11-2, the J call TRBJ2-4; D uncertain. Trimming cost V 0 bases and J 6 bases, with 3 bases left between them. In germline, CDR1 is SGHAT, CDR2 FQNNGV. There are 12 residues in the CDR3. The CDR3 DNA is TGTGCCAGCAGCTTAGATAGAAACATTCAGTACTTC. Translating gives CASSLDRNIQYF.

V gene TRBV4-2 combines with J gene TRBJ1-1, with TRBD1 identical over 7 bases. This CDR3 spans 17 amino acids. V trimming: 2 bases; J trimming: 3 bases; junction bases outside the gene matches: 12. Germline V gene lookup returns CDR1 LGHNA and CDR2 YNFKEQ. The CDR3 spells CASSQRQGLFGYTEAFF. CDR3 nucleotide sequence: TGTGCCAGCAGCCAAAGACAGGGATTGTTCGGATACACTGAAGCTTTCTTT.

V is TRBV5-5 and J is TRBJ1-5; weak D call: TRBD1 (6 bases). Germline V lookup: CDR1 SGHKS, CDR2 YYEKEE (reference sequence). V was cut by 4 bases and J by 3 bases, with 17 bases left in between. The CDR3 has 16 residues. CDR3 amino acids: CASSPGQGRVNQPQHF. CDR3 sequence (DNA): TGTGCCAGCAGCCCTGGGCAGGGGAGGGTCAATCAGCCCCAGCATTTT.

This rearrangement joins TRBV7-2 to TRBJ1-3, with 7 bases fitting TRBD1. J gave up 0 bases and V 4 bases, and 0 bases lay outside the gene matches. Looked up from germline, CDR1 is SGHTA and CDR2 is FQGNSA. The CDR3 has 14 amino acids. CDR3 DNA sequence: TGTGCCAGCAGCTACAGGGGCTCTGGAAACACCATATATTTT. Its protein is CASSYRGSGNTIYF.

A few counts support this clone. The genes are TRBV10-2 and TRBJ2-1, with 9 nucleotides matching TRBD2. Trimming cost V 0 bases and J 5 bases; bases outside gene matches: 11. The CDR3 contains 18 residues. Per germline, CDR1 WSHSY and CDR2 SAAADI. The CDR3 loop reads CASSESPTSGRLNNEQFF. The CDR3 region has the DNA TGCGCCAGCAGTGAGTCGCCGACTAGCGGTAGACTCAACAATGAGCAGTTCTTC.

The chain is built from TRBV28 and TRBJ2-7; 8 bases agree with TRBD2. Trimming took 7 bases from V and 4 from J; bases not matched to a gene: 9. The CDR3 contains 14 residues. From germline, CDR1 is MDHEN and CDR2 SYDVKM. The CDR3 nucleotides read TGTGCCAGCAACGCGGCGGGAGGCACTTACGAGCAGTACTTC. Its translation is CASNAAGGTYEQYF.

The rearrangement links TRBV4-1 to TRBJ1-5; a possible D gene is TRBD1 (5 bases). V dropped 1 base and J dropped 0 bases, with 13 bases sitting between them. This CDR3 region has 17 residues. From germline, CDR1 is MGHRA and CDR2 YSYEKL. CDR3 in DNA: TGCGCCAGCAGCCAAGTCGGCCGGACAAATAGCAATCAGCCCCAGCATTTT. This encodes CASSQVGRTNSNQPQHF.

The gene calls are TRBV2 and TRBJ2-3; D unresolved. The CDR3 has 12 amino acids. Trimming pared 5 bases from V and 4 bases from J, leaving 7 bases between. In germline, CDR1 is SNHLY, CDR2 FYNNEI. CDR3 nucleotides: TGTGCCAGCAGTCGGCAGGCAGATACGCAGTATTTT. It translates to CASSRQADTQYF. Together with reference TRBV2 and TRBJ2-3, the CDR3 gives the full variable domain: EPEVTQTPSHQVTQMGQEVILRCVPISNHLYFYWYRQILGQKVEFLVSFYNNEISEKSEIFDDQFSVERPDGSNFTLKIRSTKLEDSAMYFCASSRQADTQYFGPGTRLTVL.

The CDR3 DNA is TGCGCCAGCAGCCTTGACCCTAAGACAGGGGGCGGGGGTGAAGCTTTCTTT. Amino acid sequence: CASSLDPKTGGGGEAFF. V gene TRBV5-1 combines with J gene TRBJ1-1; TRBD1 matches at 10 bases. With 4 bases clipped from V and 7 bases from J, the junction kept 16 bases outside the gene matches. CDR3 length: 17 residues. The germline CDR1 and CDR2 sequences are SGHRS and YFSETQ.

The J gene is TRBJ2-1, the V gene TRBV27, with TRBD2 identical over 7 bases. With V trimmed by 3 bases and J by 5 bases, 4 bases remained unmatched. The CDR3 runs to 14 residues. The germline V gene has CDR1 MNHEY and CDR2 SMNVEV (reference sequence). CDR3: CASSFQTSDNEQFF. CDR3 DNA sequence: TGTGCCAGCAGTTTCCAAACTAGCGACAATGAGCAGTTCTTC.

The genes are TRBV6-5 and TRBJ1-5, with D perhaps TRBD1 (6 bases). Trimming cost V 8 bases and J 1 base, with 9 bases left between them. The CDR3 runs to 13 residues. In germline, CDR1 is MNHEY, CDR2 SVGAGI. The CDR3 region is CASRDTSNQPQHF. CDR3 DNA sequence: TGTGCCAGCCGGGACACCAGCAATCAGCCCCAGCATTTT.

The J gene is TRBJ2-1, the V gene TRBV19, with a possible D match to TRBD1 (6 bases). Germline V gene lookup returns CDR1 LNHDA and CDR2 SQIVND (reference sequence). Trimming took off 1 base at V and 6 bases at J, with 16 bases between the two ends. This CDR3 contains 16 residues. In DNA form, the CDR3 reads TGTGCCAGTAGTATAGTAGGGGGTTTTTTTATCAATGAGCAGTTCTTC. Translating gives CASSIVGGFFINEQFF. The variable domain in full, completed from reference TRBV19 and TRBJ2-1, reads DGGITQSPKYLFRKEGQNVTLSCEQNLNHDAMYWYRQDPGQGLRLIYYSQIVNDFQKGDIAEGYSVSREKKESFPLTVTSAQKNPTAFYLCASSIVGGFFINEQFFGPGTRLTVL.

The chain links TRBV24-1 to TRBJ1-2, with 9 bases that match TRBD1. Germline V lookup: CDR1 KGHDR, CDR2 SFDVKD. The CDR3 totals 14 residues. J gave up 8 bases and V 7 bases, and 10 bases lay outside the gene matches. CDR3 in amino acids: CATRGQGKWGGYTF. In nucleotides, the CDR3 is TGTGCCACCAGGGGACAGGGCAAATGGGGAGGCTACACCTTC.

The chain is built from TRBV5-1 and TRBJ2-5; the D is unclear. The ends were cut back, 5 bases at V and 4 bases at J, with 12 bases in the middle. The CDR3 length is 13 residues. Germline values: CDR1 SGHRS, CDR2 YFSETQ. In DNA, the CDR3 is TGCGCCAGCAGACCGACATTCTCAGAGACCCAGTACTTC. Translating gives CASRPTFSETQYF.

The V and J genes are TRBV10-2 and TRBJ1-1; 8 bases line up with TRBD1. V lost 6 bases and J lost 5; bases outside the gene matches: 11. This CDR3 contains 15 residues. Germline CDR1 WSHSY, CDR2 SAAADI. The CDR3 loop is CASRPPGQGFTEAFF. In nucleotides, the CDR3 is TGCGCCAGCAGACCGCCCGGACAGGGTTTTACTGAAGCTTTCTTT.

Written as DNA, the CDR3 is TGTGCCAGTACAAGGGGGGGCTCTGGAAACACCATATATTTT. This gives the protein CASTRGGSGNTIYF. The V call is TRBV19, the J call TRBJ1-3; maybe TRBD1 (6 bases). Trimming took 7 bases from V and 0 from J, leaving 10 bases between them. CDR3 size: 14 residues. CDR1 is LNHDA, CDR2 SQIVND, per germline (reference sequence). The variable domain in full, with the rest retrieved from reference TRBV19 and TRBJ1-3, is DGGITQSPKYLFRKEGQNVTLSCEQNLNHDAMYWYRQDPGQGLRLIYYSQIVNDFQKGDIAEGYSVSREKKESFPLTVTSAQKNPTAFYLCASTRGGSGNTIYFGEGSWLTVV.

This clone was seen a few times. The rearrangement links TRBV18 to TRBJ1-2, with D perhaps TRBD1 (5 bases). This CDR3 has 13 residues. The germline gives CDR1 KGHSH, CDR2 LQKENI. V gave up 3 bases and J gave up 4 bases, with 9 bases separating them. CDR3 nucleotides: TGTGCCAGCTCACCCATCGACAGCTATGGCTACACCTTC. Its protein is CASSPIDSYGYTF.

The chain recombines TRBV28 with TRBJ1-2; tentative D call: TRBD1 (5 bases). The V end was cut by 8 bases, the J end by 7 bases, with 17 bases between. This CDR3 contains 13 residues. Germline-derived CDR1 and CDR2 are MDHEN and SYDVKM. The CDR3 sequence: CASRRLGRGGYTF. As DNA, the CDR3 is TGTGCCAGCCGTAGGTTGGGGCGGGGTGGCTACACCTTC.

The gene calls are TRBV6-9 and TRBJ2-5, with a tentative D call TRBD1 (5 bases). V was clipped by 6 bases and J by 5 bases, with 16 bases between them. Germline CDR1 and CDR2: MNHGY and SVAAGI. The CDR3 spans 14 residues. CDR3 DNA: TGTGCCAGCAGAAGGACGGCGAAGGGGGAGACCCAGTACTTC. Translated, it gives CASRRTAKGETQYF.

V usage is TRBV3-1 (or the pseudogene TRBV3-2) and J usage is TRBJ1-6, with TRBD1 as a possible D gene (5 bases). This CDR3 is 13 amino acids long. Deletions cut 1 base from V and 17 bases from J, with 15 bases between. The germline gives CDR1 LGHDT, CDR2 YNNKEL (reference sequence). This CDR3 is CASSQGWQGQIHF. CDR3 coding DNA: TGTGCCAGCAGCCAAGGATGGCAGGGTCAGATCCACTTT.